A selection of T cell receptor beta chains follows, all from one sample in a study of T cell changes during pregnancy in multiple sclerosis. TCRdb's copy holds only in-frame clones and misses some; the assay was immunoSEQ multiplex PCR. The sample consists of roughly 25,000 clones, around nine tenths of them appearing once. The specimen comprised CD4+ T cells from peripheral blood mononuclear cells, sampled in the first trimester of pregnancy. The receptors were sampled from a female donor in good health, enrolled as a control in a pregnancy study. Both conserved end residues are part of each CDR3. The D gene is left open where the match is weak. The size of a clone is reported for some rows only, either as once, few or many, or as a class for expanded clones.

d_gene: -; v_gene: TRBV7-2; j_gene: TRBJ2-3; abundance: -; CDR3aa: CASSSTIRDTQYF; CDR3nt: TGTGCCAGCAGCTCCACCATCCGGGATACGCAGTATTTT
d_gene: TRBD2; v_gene: TRBV6-1; j_gene: TRBJ2-5; abundance: -; CDR3aa: CATRLAGKSRETQYF; CDR3nt: TGTGCCACCAGACTAGCGGGGAAATCCAGAGAGACCCAGTACTTC
d_gene: TRBD1; v_gene: TRBV2; j_gene: TRBJ2-7; abundance: once; CDR3aa: CASRAGQGTYEQYF; CDR3nt: TGTGCCAGCAGGGCGGGACAGGGAACCTACGAGCAGTACTTC
d_gene: -; v_gene: TRBV25-1; j_gene: TRBJ1-2; abundance: -; CDR3aa: CASSEPEEGRGYTF; CDR3nt: TGTGCCAGCAGTGAACCGGAAGAGGGTCGGGGCTACACCTTC
d_gene: TRBD1; v_gene: TRBV5-6; j_gene: TRBJ2-7; abundance: -; CDR3aa: CASSLDRGFYEQYF; CDR3nt: TGTGCCAGCAGCCTCGACAGGGGATTCTACGAGCAGTACTTC
d_gene: TRBD1; v_gene: TRBV27; j_gene: TRBJ2-5; abundance: -; CDR3aa: CASSSLGTAKETQYF; CDR3nt: TGTGCCAGCAGTTCTCTCGGGACAGCTAAAGAGACCCAGTACTTC
d_gene: -; v_gene: TRBV9; j_gene: TRBJ1-1; abundance: few; CDR3aa: CASSASPQQEAFF; CDR3nt: TGTGCCAGCAGCGCTTCACCCCAACAAGAAGCTTTCTTT
d_gene: -; v_gene: TRBV1; j_gene: TRBJ2-7; abundance: -; CDR3aa: CTSSQERQGAYEQYF; CDR3nt: TGCACCAGCAGCCAAGAGCGTCAGGGGGCCTACGAGCAGTACTTC
d_gene: TRBD1; v_gene: TRBV30; j_gene: TRBJ2-7; abundance: -; CDR3aa: CAWSGDRAYEQYF; CDR3nt: TGTGCCTGGAGTGGGGACAGGGCCTACGAGCAGTACTTC
d_gene: -; v_gene: TRBV4-2; j_gene: TRBJ2-2; abundance: once; CDR3aa: CASSQERSLGELFF; CDR3nt: TGTGCCAGCAGCCAAGAACGGTCTCTCGGGGAGCTGTTTTTT
d_gene: TRBD2; v_gene: TRBV11-2; j_gene: TRBJ2-1; abundance: -; CDR3aa: CASSLVGGSLSEQFF; CDR3nt: TGTGCCAGCAGCTTAGTGGGCGGGAGTCTGAGTGAGCAGTTCTTC
d_gene: -; v_gene: TRBV6-5; j_gene: TRBJ1-1; abundance: -; CDR3aa: CASSYSSNQGTEAFF; CDR3nt: TGTGCCAGCAGTTACTCGAGTAATCAGGGCACTGAAGCTTTCTTT
d_gene: TRBD2; v_gene: TRBV6-6; j_gene: TRBJ2-7; abundance: -; CDR3aa: CASSLTQTSAYEQYF; CDR3nt: TGTGCCAGCAGCCTCACCCAGACTAGCGCTTACGAGCAGTACTTC